This T cell receptor (delta chain) was retrieved from a study of γδ T cells in repeated Plasmodium falciparum infection. Study details: Each infection was followed by sampling at 21 days, plus baseline and some pre-infection draws.

Study-wide findings and caveats: Malian children's Vdelta2-negative repertoires appeared more expanded and less diverse than Australians'. In Vdelta2-negative, largely Vdelta1+, gammadelta repertoires, repeated controlled infections appeared to drive clonal selection waves. The Malian cohort came from a small rural village of predominantly one ethnic group.

TCRdb re-identified clones in the multiplex PCR reads via CATT. The table lists 85,000 to 100,000 delta-chain clones, approximately 1% of them singletons. This CDR3 spans 20 amino acids. Germline-derived CDR1 and CDR2 are GEAIGNYY and EKD. About this clone: Its specificity is not known. The protein in TCRdb stems from a much larger clone and differs at residue 3 from this DNA's translation, likely a read error; here the protein is translated from the DNA.

Vgamma9/Vdelta2+ and Vdelta2-negative gammadelta T cells were flow-sorted from PBMC for bulk sequencing. This receptor was taken from a pool of human donors (malaria-infected and uninfected, not separated). The chain carries TRDV2 and TRDJ1, with TRDD3 identical over 10 bases. The J gene comes from matching the DNA to germline here; TCRdb lacks it. Sequenced sample: gamma-delta T cells from blood. The DNA for the CDR3 is TGTGCCCGTGACACGGGTGAACGTACTGGGGGATTGCCGTACACCGATAAACTCATCTTT. It codes for CARDTGERTGGLPYTDKLIF.